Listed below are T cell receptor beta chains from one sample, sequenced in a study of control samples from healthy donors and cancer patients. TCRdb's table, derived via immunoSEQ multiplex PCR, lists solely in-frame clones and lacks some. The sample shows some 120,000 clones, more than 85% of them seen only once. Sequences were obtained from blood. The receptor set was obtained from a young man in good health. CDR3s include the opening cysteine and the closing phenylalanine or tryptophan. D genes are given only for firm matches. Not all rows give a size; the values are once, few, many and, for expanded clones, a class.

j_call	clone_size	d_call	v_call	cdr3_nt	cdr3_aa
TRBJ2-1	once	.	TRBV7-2	TGTGCCAGCAGCCCGGGGAGGGGGCAGCAGTTCTTC	CASSPGRGQQFF
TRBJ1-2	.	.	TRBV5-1	TGCGCCAGCAGCTTTTCCCGAAGCTATGGCTACACCTTC	CASSFSRSYGYTF
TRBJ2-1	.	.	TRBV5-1	TGCGCCAGCAGCTTTACAGTTTCGGATTACAATGAGCAGTTCTTC	CASSFTVSDYNEQFF
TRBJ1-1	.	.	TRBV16	TGTGCCAGCAGCCACGACGGGGCCCCGGACACTGAAGCTTTCTTT	CASSHDGAPDTEAFF
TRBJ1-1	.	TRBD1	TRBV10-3	TGTGCCATCAGTGAGTCCCCAGGGGGCAGGACTGAAGCTTTCTTT	CAISESPGGRTEAFF
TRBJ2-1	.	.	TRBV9	TGTGCCAGCAGTGCCAACTACAATGAGCAGTTCTTC	CASSANYNEQFF
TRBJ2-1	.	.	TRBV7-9	TGTGCCAGCAGCTCGACCTCGGGGGCAAATGAGCAGTTCTTC	CASSSTSGANEQFF
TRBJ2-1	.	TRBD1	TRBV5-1	TGCGCCAGCAGCTTGGCCGGTCGGGACAGGTCCTACAATGAGCAGTTCTTC	CASSLAGRDRSYNEQFF
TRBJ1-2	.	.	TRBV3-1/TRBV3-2	TGTGCCAGCAGCCAAGAGTGGAGCTACACCTTC	CASSQEWSYTF
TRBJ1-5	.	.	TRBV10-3	TGTGCCATCAGTGAGTTAGATCAGCCCCAGCATTTT	CAISELDQPQHF
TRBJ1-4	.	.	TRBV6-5	TGTGCCAGCAGCGAGGGATGGAATGAAAAACTGTTTTTT	CASSEGWNEKLFF
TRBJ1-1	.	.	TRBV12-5	TGTGCTAGTGGTTTGGTACGTCAGACCTTCGGCACTGAAGCTTTCTTT	CASGLVRQTFGTEAFF
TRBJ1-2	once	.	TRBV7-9	TGTGCCAGCAGCGCCCATATGCGGGATCGAACTAACTATGGCTATACCTTC	CASSAHMRDRTNYGYTF
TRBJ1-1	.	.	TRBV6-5	TGTGCCAGCAGTTACTCGACAGGTCTTACGAACACTGAAGCTTTCTTT	CASSYSTGLTNTEAFF
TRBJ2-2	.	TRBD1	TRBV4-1	TGCGCCAGCAGCCTAGAACAGGGGACGAACACCGGGGAGCTGTTTTTT	CASSLEQGTNTGELFF
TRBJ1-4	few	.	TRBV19	TGTGCCAGTAGTATGCAGCTTTTTAATGAAAAACTGTTTTTT	CASSMQLFNEKLFF
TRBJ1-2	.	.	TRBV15	TGTGCCACCAGCAGAGATGGATGGGGGCAGGACTATGGCTACACCTTC	CATSRDGWGQDYGYTF
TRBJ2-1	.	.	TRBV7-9	TGTGCCAGCGGGGGAAAGTTCGGGGATGAGCAGTTCTTC	CASGGKFGDEQFF
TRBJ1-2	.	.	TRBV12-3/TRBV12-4	TGTGCCAGCACCTTATGGAGTAACTATGGCTACACCTTC	CASTLWSNYGYTF
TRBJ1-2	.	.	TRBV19	TGTGCCAGTAGTATAGAGTTCTTACGGGGAATGGGGAGCGGCTACACCTTC	CASSIEFLRGMGSGYTF
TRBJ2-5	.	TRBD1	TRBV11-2	TGTGCCAGCAGCTTCGACCTGGGACAGGGCGGGGAGACCCAGTACTTC	CASSFDLGQGGETQYF
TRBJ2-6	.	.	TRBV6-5	TGTGCCAGCAGTTACTCGGCGTCCTCTGGGGCCAACGTCCTGACTTTC	CASSYSASSGANVLTF
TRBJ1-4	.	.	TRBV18	TGTGCCAGCTCACCACAAGGGCTTGCAACTAATGAAAAACTGTTTTTT	CASSPQGLATNEKLFF